This T cell receptor beta chain was captured in a study of blood T cell repertoires in COVID-19. In the study overall: Donors in the United States, Italy and Spain gave samples during acute or convalescent COVID-19. T cells, B-cell-depleted T cells, or PBMCs provided the cDNA or gDNA that served as material.

A single count supports this clone. Per the authors' pipeline: Nucleated cell counts were estimated from reference gene primer amplification. TCRdb's table, derived via immunoSEQ multiplex PCR, lists solely in-frame clones and lacks some. V, J and clone size were drawn from that table, and D and trimming were deduced from the DNA. This sample carries around 93,000 clones, 90% of them seen once, and the ten largest clones take over 5.5%. Seattle patients were enrolled while actively infected and followed longitudinally. V lost 2 bases, J lost 0 bases, and 12 bases stayed unmatched. The germline gives CDR1 SGHTA, CDR2 FQGTGA. CDR3 size: 19 residues.

The chain combines TRBV7-3 with TRBJ2-1; 8 positions match TRBD2. Specimen: peripheral blood. This receptor was taken from a man younger than 30 with COVID-19, enrolled during active disease. The CDR3 sequence: CASSLLGGRPLSSYNEQFF. The CDR3 DNA sequence: TGTGCCAGCAGCTTATTGGGCGGGAGGCCCCTTAGCTCCTACAATGAGCAGTTCTTC.